This record covers a single TCR beta chain. This sample is part of a study of blood T cell repertoires in COVID-19. Study at large: From T cells, B-cell-depleted T cells, or PBMCs came the material, which was cDNA or gDNA.

In germline, CDR1 is KGHDR, CDR2 SFDVKD. The CDR3 runs to 13 residues. Trimming cost V 7 bases and J 7 bases, with 13 bases left between them. As handled by the study authors: The assay estimated nucleated cells by amplifying reference gene primers. Assay used: immunoSEQ multiplex PCR; TCRdb lists only in-frame clones, some missing. The V and J calls and clone size were taken over from that table, and D and trimming were inferred from the DNA. Among 240,000 or so clones listed, 70% to 90% were seen once. The sample consisted of peripheral blood. The V and J genes are TRBV24-1 and TRBJ1-5; possibly TRBD1 for D (6 bases). The clonotype comes from a man aged 60-69 years with acute or convalescent COVID-19. The CDR3 nucleotides are TGTGCCACCAGCGCCGACAGGCTGCAGCCCCAGCATTTT. Translation: CATSADRLQPQHF.